This T cell receptor (beta chain) is drawn from a study of follicular helper T cells after annual influenza vaccination. Study-wide background: For some subjects, blood spans the 2013-2014, 2014-2015 and 2015-2016 annual vaccinations.

This CDR3 contains 15 residues. Trimming took off 5 bases at V and 5 bases at J, with 13 bases between the two ends. Germline V gene data show CDR1 as MRHNA and CDR2 as SNTAGT. TCRB was sequenced at Survey level resolution. Some clones are missing from TCRdb's copy, which holds only in-frame ones; the method was immunoSEQ multiplex PCR. Of around 13,000 clones listed, approximately 78% are singletons. This sample's time point: 2014-2015 season, pre-vaccination. Excluded were substance abuse, HIV/AIDS, active cancer, immunomodulatory drugs and active illness. Comments on this clone: Its specificity is not known.

Study-wide findings and caveats: Successive annual vaccinations recalled a recurrent oligoclonal ICOS+CD38+ cTfh response with influenza-specific clonotypes.

This clonotype was sampled from an adult who received the influenza vaccine. The chain joins TRBV6-4 to TRBJ1-6; no reliable D call. The specimen comprised CXCR5- memory CD4+ T cells sorted from blood, sampled on the day of influenza vaccination. In nucleotides, the CDR3 is TGTGCCAGCAGTCGGGAAGGCAATGATAATTCACCCCTCCACTTT. Translating gives CASSREGNDNSPLHF.